This section outlines one T cell receptor (beta chain) sequence together with its context. What it binds is unknown. This sample stems from a study of shared clonotypes between healthy human individuals. Study results and limitations: Naive subsets generally exceeded memory subsets in estimated richness.

Splitting the CD4+ cells yielded a CD45RA+ naive subset and a CD45RA-negative memory subset. The CDR3 consists of 16 residues. Germline CDR1 is SGHVS and CDR2 is FQNEAQ. The V gene end was trimmed by 5 bases and the J gene end by 5 bases; junction bases not matched to a gene: 8. Using immunoSEQ multiplex PCR, the repertoire was profiled, and TCRdb retains in-frame clones only, with some absent. The sample records 1,400,000 or so clones, 98% to 99% being singletons. The gene calls are TRBV7-8 and TRBJ2-7, with TRBD2 matching over 14 bases. The clonotype comes from a young man in good health. The material sequenced was naive CD4+ T cells sorted from blood. Subset meaning: CD45RA+ positively selected. This chain's CDR3 is CASSGGLAGVLDEQYF. CDR3 DNA: TGTGCCAGCAGCGGGGGACTAGCGGGAGTTTTGGACGAGCAGTACTTC.